The rows below give T cell receptor beta chains drawn from one sample of a study of T cells in Graves' hyperthyroidism and ophthalmopathy. Using its own MiXCR run on the multiplex PCR reads, TCRdb lists one record per CDR3 protein. The data hold 450,000 to 500,000 distinct CDR3 sequences, with roughly 22% observed a single time. Sequencing input: blood. Receptors were obtained from a woman between 70 and 85 years old with Graves' ophthalmopathy. Both conserved end residues are part of each CDR3. The D gene is left open where the match is weak. Clone size is shown for a subset of rows, as once, few, many or a class of expanded clone.

v_call	d_call	clone_size	j_call	cdr3_nt	cdr3_aa
TRBV6-2/TRBV6-3	.	.	TRBJ2-7	TGTGCCAGCAGTTCCCCTCGGGGGGACACTAGACTCTACGAGCAGTACTTC	CASSSPRGDTRLYEQYF
TRBV7-2	.	many	TRBJ1-1	TGTGCCAGCAGCGTCATGGAAAACACTGAAGCTTTCTTT	CASSVMENTEAFF
TRBV2	TRBD2	few	TRBJ2-2	TGTGCCAGCCGAGCGGGGCCCACCGGGGAGCTGTTTTTT	CASRAGPTGELFF
TRBV27	.	few	TRBJ2-2	TGTGCCAGCAGTCGCTACGGGACGGCGAACACCGGGGAGCTGTTTTTT	CASSRYGTANTGELFF
TRBV19	TRBD1	.	TRBJ1-5	TGTGCCAGTAGTTGGACAGGGGCCAATCAGCCCCAGCATTTT	CASSWTGANQPQHF
TRBV6-1	TRBD1	few	TRBJ1-5	TGTGCCAGCAACGCCGGGACAGGGGTTAGGCGGCAGCCCCAGCATTTT	CASNAGTGVRRQPQHF
TRBV3-1	.	few	TRBJ1-1	TGTGCCAGCAGCCAAGGATGGGCGGGAGCGAACACTGAAGCTTTCTTT	CASSQGWAGANTEAFF
TRBV7-2	.	.	TRBJ2-7	TGTGCCAGCAGCAAAGGTGGGGGCACCTACTACGAGCAGTACTTC	CASSKGGGTYYEQYF
TRBV27	TRBD2	.	TRBJ2-3	TGTGCCAGCAGGCCGGTTAGGACTAGCGGGAGCACAGATACGCGGTATTTT	CASRPVRTSGSTDTRYF
TRBV3-1	TRBD2	.	TRBJ2-3	TGTGCCAGCAGCCCCGGCGGGGAGCGGGACTACACAGATACGCAGTATTTT	CASSPGGERDYTDTQYF
TRBV19	.	.	TRBJ1-2	TGTGCCAGTTCCGAGCGGGGAGAAGTCCCTAACTATGGCTACACCTTC	CASSERGEVPNYGYTF
TRBV9	.	many	TRBJ2-3	TGTGCCAGCAGCGTACTCAGCGACGCAGATACGCAGTATTTT	CASSVLSDADTQYF
TRBV11-2	TRBD2	.	TRBJ2-1	TGTGCCAGCAGTGAAGCGGGAGGACCTAATGAGCAGTTCTTC	CASSEAGGPNEQFF
TRBV3-1	TRBD2	.	TRBJ2-3	TGTGCCAGCAGCCAAGCCCCTAGCGGTTCTGGACCAGATACGCAGTATTTT	CASSQAPSGSGPDTQYF
TRBV5-1	.	few	TRBJ1-1	TGCGCCAGCAGCCATTATGCGTCGGGCACTGAAGCTTTCTTT	CASSHYASGTEAFF
TRBV7-6	.	.	TRBJ2-7	TGTGCCAGCAGCCCACTTGGGGGCGAGCAGTACTTC	CASSPLGGEQYF